This note documents a single TCR beta chain sequence. The antigen is not known. With 4 bases removed from V and 4 bases from J, the gap between germline ends came to 10 bases. The CDR3 covers 13 residues. The V gene's germline CDR1 is MNHNS and CDR2 SASEGT. TCR beta cDNA libraries had unique molecular identifiers. T cells numbering roughly 0.9 to 10 million yielded cDNA molecules that totaled some 500,000. TCRdb ran MiXCR on the PCR reads and lists one entry per CDR3 protein. The data show more than 500,000 distinct CDR3 sequences, roughly 34% seen once. These data belong to a study of post-analysis software for immune sequencing data. Study observations and caveats: Multiple sclerosis patients had significantly lower normalized Chao1 diversity than controls. By F measure, strong co-clustering occurred among samples prepared in the same batch. Roughly five TRBV segments, including TRBV5-6, TRBV5-1 and TRBV20-1, were more frequent in patients than controls.

Source material: blood. The sequence was collected from a girl younger than 18 with multiple sclerosis. The J gene is TRBJ1-2, the V gene TRBV6-1; D is unclear. CDR3 region: CASSGVAGYGYTF. In DNA form, the CDR3 reads TGTGCCAGCAGTGGCGTTGCAGGCTATGGCTACACCTTC.